This T cell receptor beta chain is drawn from a study of blood T cells in healthy people across ages. The study, taken as a whole, reports: A roughly linear age-dependent decrease characterized TCR beta diversity per million T cells.

Germline V gene lookup returns CDR1 SEHNR and CDR2 FQNEAQ (reference sequence). This CDR3 spans 13 amino acids. V lost 7 bases and J lost 8; bases outside the gene matches: 8. Regarding this clonotype: Its cognate antigen is unknown.

A second PCR of roughly 6 to 12 cycles used a sample-barcoded 5' primer and a J-beta primer mix. TCRdb re-called the 5' RACE reads with MiXCR, one entry per CDR3 protein. The data contain some 890,000 distinct CDR3 sequences, under 35% of them singletons. This sample also appeared in a second study, on T cells of mothers and their children. As that report states: About 6 children and their three healthy Caucasian mothers were the donors.

V gene TRBV7-9 combines with J gene TRBJ2-1; 7 nucleotides match TRBD1. The source of this sequence is a woman between 40 and 55 years old in good health. The sample taken for sequencing was blood. For the CDR3, the DNA is TGTGCCAGCACCCCTGTAGGGGGCGATGAGCAGTTCTTC. Its protein is CASTPVGGDEQFF.